The clone carrying this T cell receptor beta chain has just a few counts. Antigen specificity is unknown. Germline V gives CDR1 SGHTA, CDR2 FQGNSA. This CDR3 region has 13 residues. Trimming stripped 5 bases from V and 5 bases from J, with 9 bases between. The data stem from a study of OX40 agonist ivuxolimab in advanced cancers. Findings and caveats of the study: Which antigen the expanded peripheral T cells recognized is unknown.

Profiling relied on immunoSEQ multiplex PCR, and the TCRdb table lists in-frame clones only, not all of them. There are about 70,000 clones in the sample; 80% to 90% occur only once, and 4.5% to 6% lies in the top ten. Blood specimens came from baseline, cycle 4 day 1, and cycle 7 day 1. This clonotype was sampled from an adult with an advanced solid tumor such as melanoma, head and neck, liver or kidney cancer. The specimen comprised CD4+ or CD8+ T cells sorted from blood, sampled in a trial of the OX40 agonist ivuxolimab. The chain carries TRBV7-2 and TRBJ2-2, with a possible D match to TRBD1 (5 bases). In DNA form, the CDR3 reads TGTGCCAGCAGCCAGACAGAAACCGGGGAGCTGTTTTTT. Protein product: CASSQTETGELFF.